Listed here are 21 T cell receptor beta chains from one sample, sequenced in a study of blood T cell repertoires in COVID-19. This table comes from immunoSEQ multiplex PCR, and its TCRdb copy is limited to in-frame clones, with some not included. Altogether tens of thousands of clones are present, approximately 86% being singletons, with the ten largest covering under 8.5%. Sequenced sample: peripheral blood. Every receptor here comes from a human donor with active COVID-19. The donor label of this sample is uncertain.

J is TRBJ1-5 and V is TRBV27; 12 positions agree with TRBD1. The junction had 8 bases not matched to a gene; V was cut back by 5 bases and J by 6 bases. Per the germline V gene, CDR1 is MNHEY and CDR2 is SMNVEV (reference sequence). This CDR3 is 16 amino acids long. The CDR3 DNA reads as TGTGCCAGCAGTCCCGGGACAGGGGGCGGGAGTCAGCCCCAGCATTTT. Protein: CASSPGTGGGSQPQHF.

CDR3 nucleotides: TGCAGCGGGGAGGCTAGCGGAAGTGAGCAGTTCTTC. Translating gives CSGEASGSEQFF. The chain carries TRBV29-1 and TRBJ2-1, with 7 bases that match TRBD2. V gave up 7 bases and J gave up 9 bases; unmatched junction bases: 9. The CDR3 is made up of 12 amino acids. Germline V gene data show CDR1 as SQVTM and CDR2 as ANQGSEA.

The rearrangement uses TRBV3-1 (or the pseudogene TRBV3-2) and TRBJ2-3; D unresolved. Germline V lookup: CDR1 LGHDT, CDR2 YNNKEL (reference sequence). V lost 0 bases and J 2 bases, leaving 3 bases between the germline ends. This CDR3 comprises 13 residues. CDR3 region: CASSQDHTDTQYF. The CDR3, as DNA: TGTGCCAGCAGCCAAGACCACACAGATACGCAGTATTTT.

The V gene is TRBV18, the J gene TRBJ2-7; 7 nucleotides line up with TRBD1. CDR3 length equals 20 residues. With V trimmed by 5 bases and J by 7 bases, 29 bases remained unmatched. From germline, CDR1 is KGHSH and CDR2 LQKENI. Here the CDR3 DNA reads TGTGCCAGCTCAGACAACCTTGGGGGACAGACATTCGGACCCCCCGGGGAGCAGTACTTC. It encodes CASSDNLGGQTFGPPGEQYF.

The chain employs TRBV2 and TRBJ1-2; D gene unclear. Trimming removed 1 base from V and 7 bases from J, with 13 bases in between. Germline CDR1 and CDR2: SNHLY and FYNNEI. This CDR3 is built from 14 residues. The CDR3 protein is CASSEVGRRVGYTF. CDR3 coding DNA: TGTGCCAGCAGTGAAGTGGGCAGGAGGGTTGGCTACACCTTC.

The rearrangement joins TRBV7-9 to TRBJ2-5, with 10 positions matching TRBD2. CDR1 SEHNR and CDR2 FQNEAQ come from the germline V gene (reference sequence). The CDR3 totals 15 residues. V trimming: 4 bases; J trimming: 5 bases; junction bases outside the gene matches: 7. The DNA for the CDR3 is TGTGCCAGCAGCTCCCAGCGGGGGGGCCAGGAGACCCAGTACTTC. Translation gives CASSSQRGGQETQYF.

The chain links TRBV5-4 to TRBJ1-1; D unresolved. Germline V gene sequence: CDR1 SGHNT, CDR2 YYREEE (reference sequence). The CDR3 contains 14 residues. V was clipped by 2 bases and J by 4 bases, with 12 bases between them. CDR3 in amino acids: CASSLLSLATEAFF. The CDR3 nucleotides are TGTGCCAGCAGCTTATTATCGCTGGCCACTGAAGCTTTCTTT.

V is TRBV7-9 and J is TRBJ2-5, with 9 bases fitting TRBD2. The CDR3 runs 14 residues. V trimming: 5 bases; J trimming: 4 bases; junction bases outside the gene matches: 5. Germline V lookup: CDR1 SEHNR, CDR2 FQNEAQ (reference sequence). The CDR3 DNA sequence: TGTGCCAGCAGCCCTATAGCGGGAGTAGAGACCCAGTACTTC. It translates to CASSPIAGVETQYF. Drawing the rest from reference TRBV7-9 and TRBJ2-5, the complete variable domain is DTGVSQNPRHKITKRGQNVTFRCDPISEHNRLYWYRQTLGQGPEFLTYFQNEAQLEKSRLLSDRFSAERPKGSFSTLEIQRTEQGDSAMYLCASSPIAGVETQYFGPGTRLLVL.

The chain has TRBV6-5 and TRBJ2-1, with D tentatively TRBD1 (6 bases). The V and J ends lost 6 bases and 4 bases respectively, with 16 bases between them. In germline, CDR1 is MNHEY, CDR2 SVGAGI. The CDR3 has 15 residues. The CDR3 bases are TGTGCCAGCAGCCAAGGGCAGGGGCGGTACAATGAGCAGTTCTTC. Translated, it gives CASSQGQGRYNEQFF.

The chain employs TRBV23-1 and TRBJ2-1; 8 bases are a match to TRBD1. TRBV23-1 belongs to the ORF category, with a function that is uncertain. The CDR3 consists of 13 residues. V shed 8 bases and J 6 bases; nucleotides not matched to a gene: 6. CDR3 nucleotide sequence: TGCGCCAGCGGCAGGGGGCTTATCAATGAGCAGTTCTTC. It yields the protein CASGRGLINEQFF.

CDR3 DNA sequence: TGTGCCAGCAGGCGGGGACAGGGGATGGTGGAGACCCAGTACTTC. Encoded protein: CASRRGQGMVETQYF. V is TRBV5-8 and J is TRBJ2-5; 10 nucleotides match TRBD1. Germline-derived CDR1 and CDR2 are SGHTS and YDEGEE. J gave up 5 bases and V 5 bases, and 9 bases lay outside the gene matches. The CDR3 consists of 15 residues.

The table lists this clone with a count of one. V is TRBV5-1 and J is TRBJ2-1; D gene uncertain. V lost 4 bases, J lost 5 bases, and 4 bases lay in between. Germline CDR1 reads SGHRS; CDR2 reads YFSETQ. The CDR3 is made up of 11 amino acids. The CDR3 sequence: CASSLNNEQFF. DNA for the CDR3: TGCGCCAGCAGCCTAAACAATGAGCAGTTCTTC.

The chain links TRBV24-1 to TRBJ2-1; 10 nucleotides line up with TRBD1. V lost 5 bases, J lost 6 bases, and 3 bases stayed unmatched. Germline V CDR1 and CDR2: KGHDR, SFDVKD. The CDR3 sequence is 14 residues long. The CDR3 coding sequence is TGTGCCACCAGTGGGGGACAGGGGTTCAATGAGCAGTTCTTC. Translated: CATSGGQGFNEQFF.

The chain uses TRBV5-4 and TRBJ2-7, with 13 nucleotides matching TRBD2. CDR3 size: 15 residues. Germline V gene data show CDR1 as SGHNT and CDR2 as YYREEE (reference sequence). Trimming cost V 4 bases and J 5 bases; bases outside gene matches: 6. The CDR3 bases are TGTGCCAGCAGCCTCGGGACTAGCGGGGTGGACGAGCAGTACTTC. It is translated as CASSLGTSGVDEQYF.

The chain uses TRBV28 and TRBJ2-3, with D possibly being TRBD1 (5 bases). V was trimmed by 3 bases and J by 2 bases, leaving 15 bases between them. CDR1 MDHEN and CDR2 SYDVKM come from the germline V gene. The CDR3 is 16 amino acids. The CDR3 nucleotides are TGTGCCAGCAGTTTTGGTCAGGGTTATATCACAGATACGCAGTATTTT. Protein sequence: CASSFGQGYITDTQYF.

The chain employs TRBV9 and TRBJ2-1; TRBD2 might be the D (6 bases). This CDR3 comprises 16 residues. The V end lost 4 bases, the J end lost 8 bases, and 22 bases lay between the germline ends. Germline V gene data show CDR1 as SGDLS and CDR2 as YYNGEE. As DNA, the CDR3 is TGTGCCAGCAGCCCGGGGGACCCCGAAATGGGCCATGAGCAGTTCTTC. Translating it yields CASSPGDPEMGHEQFF. The entire variable domain, with the rest obtained from reference TRBV9 and TRBJ2-1, is as follows: DSGVTQTPKHLITATGQRVTLRCSPRSGDLSVYWYQQSLDQGLQFLIQYYNGEERAKGNILERFSAQQFPDLHSELNLSSLELGDSALYFCASSPGDPEMGHEQFFGPGTRLTVL.

This clone was detected once. The CDR3 protein is CASSLLGGSPDEQFF. CDR3 coding DNA: TGCGCCAGCAGCTTGCTCGGCGGGAGCCCTGATGAGCAGTTCTTC. The chain links TRBV5-1 to TRBJ2-1; TRBD2 matches at 7 bases. The V gene's germline CDR1 is SGHRS and CDR2 YFSETQ. There are 15 residues in the CDR3. The junction had 9 bases not matched to a gene; V was cut back by 1 base and J by 8 bases.

The chain links TRBV5-4 to TRBJ2-5, with TRBD2 as a possible D gene (5 bases). V lost 2 bases, J lost 1 base, and 9 bases lay in between. The CDR3 length is 14 residues. The germline V gene has CDR1 SGHNT and CDR2 YYREEE (reference sequence). Here the CDR3 DNA reads TGTGCCAGCAGCTTAATGGACTCCCAAGAGACCCAGTACTTC. Its translation: CASSLMDSQETQYF.

This clone has more than one count but fewer than ten. V gene TRBV7-9 combines with J gene TRBJ2-1, with TRBD2 matching 10 bases. This CDR3 region has 15 residues. V trimming: 3 bases; J trimming: 6 bases; junction bases outside the gene matches: 5. The V gene's germline CDR1 is SEHNR and CDR2 FQNEAQ (reference sequence). In DNA form, the CDR3 reads TGTGCCAGCAGCTTGGGCAGCGGGGGGGTCAATGAGCAGTTCTTC. It specifies CASSLGSGGVNEQFF. The full variable domain, completed using reference TRBV7-9 and TRBJ2-1, is DTGVSQNPRHKITKRGQNVTFRCDPISEHNRLYWYRQTLGQGPEFLTYFQNEAQLEKSRLLSDRFSAERPKGSFSTLEIQRTEQGDSAMYLCASSLGSGGVNEQFFGPGTRLTVL.

The chain has TRBV15 and TRBJ1-1; D gene ambiguous. The CDR3 spans 15 residues. The germline V and J ends were trimmed by 0 bases and 0 bases, with 8 bases remaining between them. From germline, CDR1 is LNHNV and CDR2 YYDKDF (reference sequence). DNA of the CDR3: TGTGCCACCAGCAGAGAGCAGGTCTTGAACACTGAAGCTTTCTTT. It encodes CATSREQVLNTEAFF.

The rearrangement uses TRBV6-5 and TRBJ2-7; tentatively, D is TRBD1 (6 bases). The CDR3 spans 14 residues. Germline V CDR1 and CDR2: MNHEY, SVGAGI. The V and J ends lost 0 bases and 2 bases respectively, with 8 bases between them. The CDR3 reads CASSYSRGTYEQYF. The CDR3 coding sequence is TGTGCCAGCAGTTACTCGAGGGGGACCTACGAGCAGTACTTC.